Listed below are T cell receptor beta chains from one sample, sequenced in a study of blood T cells in healthy people across ages. One entry per CDR3 protein results from TCRdb running MiXCR on the 5' RACE reads. The data hold about 730,000 distinct CDR3 sequences, with 43% observed a single time. Source material: blood. The receptors here all came from an older woman in good health. Both conserved end residues are part of each CDR3. A D gene is named only where the DNA matches it firmly. The listing skips clone size in some rows; elsewhere it reads once, few, many or a size class.

>once|TRBJ2-1|TRBV13|NA
CASSLRASPSDNEQFF
TGTGCCAGCAGCTTACGTGCCTCGCCCTCCGACAATGAGCAGTTCTTC
>NA|TRBJ1-1|TRBV7-9|NA
CASTQEWNTEAFF
TGTGCCAGCACCCAAGAGTGGAACACTGAAGCTTTCTTT
>NA|TRBJ2-3|TRBV10-3|NA
CAISPDILTDTQYF
TGTGCCATCAGCCCGGACATCCTCACAGATACGCAGTATTTT
>few|TRBJ2-1|TRBV3-1|TRBD2
CASSQDTSGYNEQFF
TGTGCCAGCAGCCAAGATACTAGCGGCTACAATGAGCAGTTCTTC
>few|TRBJ2-1|TRBV7-3|TRBD1
CASSLTGTGGLNEQFF
TGTGCCAGCAGCTTAACCGGGACAGGGGGCTTGAATGAGCAGTTCTTC
>NA|TRBJ2-2|TRBV7-3|NA
CASSLNKGNTGELFF
TGTGCCAGCAGCTTAAACAAAGGGAACACCGGGGAGCTGTTTTTT
>NA|TRBJ2-4|TRBV7-2|TRBD2
CASSSRLAGEIREQYF
TGTGCCAGCAGCTCCAGACTAGCGGGAGAAATAAGGGAGCAGTACTTC
>NA|TRBJ2-3|TRBV2|TRBD1
CASSMGQGHPDTQYF
TGTGCCAGCAGCATGGGACAGGGCCATCCAGATACGCAGTATTTT
>NA|TRBJ1-2|TRBV27|NA
CASSLTAHNYGYTF
TGTGCCAGCAGTTTAACGGCACACAACTATGGCTACACCTTC
>few|TRBJ2-5|TRBV10-3|TRBD2
CAISGSGRGQETQYF
TGTGCCATCAGTGGTAGCGGGAGAGGACAAGAGACCCAGTACTTC
>NA|TRBJ2-6|TRBV3-1|NA
CASSQGVPGANVLTF
TGTGCCAGCAGTCAAGGGGTGCCCGGGGCCAACGTCCTGACTTTC
>NA|TRBJ2-4|TRBV27|NA
CASSFGDVQYF
TGTGCCAGCAGTTTTGGAGACGTCCAGTACTTC
>NA|TRBJ2-1|TRBV20-1|TRBD2
CSATTIAGGRSEQFF
TGCAGTGCTACGACAATAGCGGGGGGGCGGAGTGAGCAGTTCTTC
>NA|TRBJ2-7|TRBV7-2|NA
CASSLVPGALHEQYF
TGTGCCAGCAGCTTAGTTCCGGGGGCGCTCCACGAGCAGTACTTC
>NA|TRBJ2-3|TRBV5-1|NA
CASSPTGETDTQYF
TGCGCCAGCAGCCCCACCGGGGAGACAGATACGCAGTATTTT
>NA|TRBJ2-7|TRBV4-1|NA
CASSQDQEGYEQYF
TGCGCCAGCAGCCAAGATCAGGAGGGATACGAGCAGTACTTC
>NA|TRBJ2-2|TRBV7-6|TRBD1
CASSLSGTGAGELFF
TGTGCCAGCAGCTTATCCGGGACAGGGGCCGGGGAGCTGTTTTTT
>NA|TRBJ2-1|TRBV29-1|NA
CSVRVYDEQFF
TGCAGCGTTAGGGTCTACGATGAGCAGTTCTTC
>NA|TRBJ1-2|TRBV27|NA
CASSFITGNHGYTF
TGTGCCAGCAGTTTTATAACGGGGAACCATGGCTACACCTTC
>few|TRBJ2-1|TRBV20-1|NA
CSARDRLEQFF
TGCAGTGCTAGAGATCGGCTAGAGCAGTTCTTC
>once|TRBJ1-2|TRBV7-9|NA
CASWGGRENYGYTF
TGTGCCAGCTGGGGGGGTAGGGAAAACTATGGCTACACCTTC
>NA|TRBJ2-1|TRBV29-1|TRBD2
CSVSTSGDYNEQFF
TGCAGCGTTTCTACTAGCGGGGATTACAATGAGCAGTTCTTC
>many|TRBJ2-7|TRBV9|TRBD2
CASSPWERGIYEQYF
TGTGCCAGCAGCCCCTGGGAGCGGGGGATCTACGAGCAGTACTTC
>NA|TRBJ2-1|TRBV20-1|TRBD1
CSARVGRGKQFF
TGCAGTGCTAGAGTGGGCAGGGGGAAACAGTTCTTC
>NA|TRBJ2-1|TRBV20-1|NA
CSARTGRSSYNEQFF
TGCAGTGCTAGGACGGGTAGGAGCTCCTACAATGAGCAGTTCTTC
>NA|TRBJ2-1|TRBV5-1|TRBD2
CASSPTSGGPDEQFF
TGTGCCAGCAGCCCTACTAGCGGGGGGCCCGATGAGCAGTTCTTC
>NA|TRBJ1-1|TRBV7-2|NA
CASSLEPSGAREAFF
TGTGCCAGCAGCTTAGAGCCTAGCGGTGCCAGGGAAGCTTTCTTT
>NA|TRBJ2-1|TRBV12-3/TRBV12-4|TRBD2
CASSHGRGYEQFF
TGTGCCAGCAGTCATGGGAGGGGCTACGAGCAGTTCTTC
>many|TRBJ2-1|TRBV12-3/TRBV12-4|NA
CASSTYNEQFF
TGTGCCAGCAGCACTTACAATGAGCAGTTCTTC